This T cell receptor beta chain was found in a study of cytomegalovirus exposure and HLA in healthy donors. Repertoires were generated with immunoSEQ multiplex PCR, while TCRdb's copy carries only in-frame clones and drops some. The sample records under 85,000 clones, approximately 95% being singletons. This sequence originates from a woman aged 18-30 years in good health and CMV-seronegative. The sequenced sample was PBMCs.

The CDR3 spells CASKGYNTEAFF. The CDR3 nucleotides are TGTGCCAGCAAGGGGTATAACACTGAAGCTTTCTTT. The chain couples TRBV28 to TRBJ1-1; a possible D gene is TRBD1 (5 bases). This CDR3 comprises 12 residues. Germline assignment: CDR1 MDHEN and CDR2 SYDVKM. V was cut by 7 bases and J by 2 bases, with 8 bases left in between.